Shown below are 15 T cell receptor beta chains from a single sample sequenced in a study of T cell clonality in common variable immunodeficiency (dated by TCRdb to about 2015). Libraries were made using the immunoSEQ multiplex PCR assay. As stored in TCRdb, this immuneACCESS dataset retains in-frame rearrangements with V and J assigned. A fraction of the clones does not appear; measured against another copy, unresolved V genes explain less than half of the discrepancy, and the remainder lacks a known reason. With approximately 81,000 clones recorded, this sample contains no clone counted only once. Around 0.82% of the sample is in the top ten clones. Sequenced sample: peripheral blood mononuclear cells. These TCRs come from a person aged 18 to 75 in good health.

CDR3 loop: CSVEVPRPGTRAQETQYF. CDR3 bases read: TGCAGCGTTGAAGTGCCCCGCCCTGGTACGCGTGCCCAAGAGACC. The chain joins TRBV29-1 to TRBJ2-5; D gene uncertain. The sequenced fragment ends 3 residues before the CDR3 boundary, so the rest is inferred from the germline J gene. This CDR3 has 18 residues. Germline CDR1 and CDR2: SQVTM and ANQGSEA. V was cut by 1 base and J by 1 base, with 22 bases left in between.

Many counts were recorded for this clone. The read finishes 3 residues shy of the CDR3 end, and the germline J gene is used to complete it. The chain is built from TRBV29-1 and TRBJ1-2; a possible D gene is TRBD1 (6 bases). Germline V gene sequence: CDR1 SQVTM, CDR2 ANQGSEA. The ends were cut back, 6 bases at V and 4 bases at J, with 21 bases in the middle. There are 15 residues in the CDR3. The CDR3 DNA, read in part, is TGCAGCGTCAACCAAAGGGCAGGGGACCTCTATGGC. As protein: CSVNQRAGDLYG. The whole CDR3 sequence is CSVNQRAGDLYGYTF. The full variable domain, rest sourced from reference TRBV29-1 and TRBJ1-2, is SAVISQKPSRDICQRGTSLTIQCQVDSQVTMMFWYRQQPGQSLTLIATANQGSEATYESGFVIDKFPISRPNLTFSTLTVSNMSPEDSSIYLCSVNQRAGDLYGYTFGSGTRLTVV.

This clone was counted many times. The read is 3 residues too short to cover the CDR3 end, so that end is filled in from the germline J gene. J is TRBJ2-3 and V is TRBV28, with D unclear. Germline assignment: CDR1 MDHEN and CDR2 SYDVKM. The length of the CDR3 is 15 residues. Trimming cost V 6 bases and J 2 bases, with 15 bases left between them. The CDR3 loop is CASSILPTITDTQYF. The DNA read from the CDR3 is TGTGCCAGCAGCATACTACCAACGATCACAGATACG.

This clone was seen many times. The read ends 3 residues early relative to the CDR3; the germline J gene fills the gap. The chain has TRBV19 and TRBJ2-2, with 8 bases matching TRBD2. CDR3 length equals 15 residues. The V gene end was trimmed by 5 bases and the J gene end by 1 base; junction bases not matched to a gene: 3. Germline V gene lookup returns CDR1 LNHDA and CDR2 SQIVND (reference sequence). This chain's CDR3 is CASSLLAGNTGELFF. CDR3 bases read: TGTGCCAGTAGTCTCCTAGCGGGGAACACCGGGGAG.

This clone has at least ten counts. The CDR3 here is CASSFRTGDEQFF. CDR3 bases read: TGCGCCAGCAGCTTTCGGACTGGGGATGAG. This chain joins TRBV5-1 and TRBJ2-1, with D possibly being TRBD2 (5 bases). The read comes to an end 3 residues before the CDR3 does, leaving the germline J gene to fill in the end. The germline V gene encodes CDR1 SGHRS and CDR2 YFSETQ. The V gene lost 2 bases and the J gene lost 8 bases, with 11 bases spanning the gap. The CDR3 is 13 residues long.

This clone has ten or more counts. From the germline J gene comes the end of the CDR3, since the read stops 3 residues before it. The V call is TRBV7-2, the J call TRBJ1-1, with D unclear. Germline CDR1 reads SGHTA; CDR2 reads FQGNSA. The CDR3 sequence is 14 residues long. V shed 3 bases and J shed 2 bases, with 10 bases lying between them. The CDR3 is CASSFLRGNTEAFF. CDR3 DNA (partial): TGTGCCAGCAGCTTTTTACGGGGTAACACTGAA.

Many counts were recorded for this clone. The read is 3 residues too short to cover the CDR3 end, so that end is filled in from the germline J gene. The chain couples TRBV19 to TRBJ2-1; 10 bases align to TRBD1. V shed 7 bases, J shed 8 bases, and the junction held 11 bases outside the gene matches. There are 15 residues in the CDR3. Germline CDR1 reads LNHDA; CDR2 reads SQIVND (reference sequence). CDR3 in amino acids: CASISVDRGLYEQFF. The DNA read from the CDR3 is TGTGCCAGTATCTCCGTGGACAGGGGGTTATATGAG.

In its sample, this clone was seen many times. The read falls 3 residues short of the CDR3 end, and the missing part is taken from the germline J gene. The chain combines TRBV20-1 with TRBJ1-1; 8 bases match TRBD1. Unmatched junction bases numbered 10, after V lost 3 bases and J lost 1 base. This CDR3 has 16 residues. Germline CDR1 is DFQATT and CDR2 is SNEGSKA (reference sequence). The part of the CDR3 DNA that was read is TGCAGTGCTAGTGGACAGGGAAGGAGCGCGAACACTGAA. Translating it yields CSASGQGRSANTE. The entire CDR3 is CSASGQGRSANTEAFF.

The table lists this clone with many counts. From the germline J gene comes the end of the CDR3, since the read stops 3 residues before it. The chain joins TRBV9 to TRBJ2-1; 10 positions match TRBD1. Germline V gives CDR1 SGDLS, CDR2 YYNGEE. V was pared by 0 bases and J by 6 bases, with 9 bases of the junction left unmatched. CDR3 size: 17 residues. The CDR3 bases that were read are TGTGCCAGCAGCGTAGACCCGGACAGGGGGTTTTTCAATGAG. Its protein product is CASSVDPDRGFFNE. The full-length CDR3 reads as CASSVDPDRGFFNEQFF. The full variable domain, its missing parts supplied by reference TRBV9 and TRBJ2-1, is DSGVTQTPKHLITATGQRVTLRCSPRSGDLSVYWYQQSLDQGLQFLIQYYNGEERAKGNILERFSAQQFPDLHSELNLSSLELGDSALYFCASSVDPDRGFFNEQFFGPGTRLTVL.

This clone appeared many times. Coverage ceases 3 residues before the CDR3 finishes, and the germline J gene fills in the end. This chain joins TRBV2 and TRBJ1-2, with TRBD1 identical over 10 bases. Germline-derived CDR1 and CDR2 are SNHLY and FYNNEI. The CDR3 consists of 13 residues. V trimming: 8 bases; J trimming: 7 bases; junction bases outside the gene matches: 7. The CDR3 protein is CASGTGDGSGYTF. The CDR3 bases that were read are TGTGCCAGCGGGACAGGGGATGGATCTGGC.

This clone was counted ten times or more. The observed sequence ends 3 residues before the CDR3 terminus, with the missing tail filled in from the germline J gene. J is TRBJ1-2 and V is TRBV12-3 or TRBV12-4; possibly TRBD1 for D (6 bases). This CDR3 comprises 11 residues. Partial CDR3 DNA: TGTGCCAGCAGGTCAGGGGACGGC. As protein: CASRSGDG. The full CDR3 protein reads CASRSGDGYTF.

This clone was detected ten times or more. The read gets to within 3 residues of the CDR3 end, and the germline J gene fills in the rest. The chain links TRBV5-1 to TRBJ2-6; the D is unclear. Trimming stripped 6 bases from V and 2 bases from J, with 9 bases between. This CDR3 region has 14 residues. Germline V gene lookup returns CDR1 SGHRS and CDR2 YFSETQ. The CDR3 region is CASKELAGANVLTF. The covered CDR3 bases are TGCGCCAGCAAAGAGCTAGCTGGGGCCAACGTC.

This clone was counted ten times or more. The DNA ends 3 residues before the CDR3 does, and the rest of the CDR3 is filled in from the germline J gene. The chain links TRBV7-3 to TRBJ1-1, with 10 bases identical to TRBD1. Looked up from germline, CDR1 is SGHTA and CDR2 is FQGTGA. The V gene end was trimmed by 7 bases and the J gene end by 5 bases; junction bases not matched to a gene: 10. The CDR3 sequence is 15 residues long. Here the CDR3 reads CASNKPGQGETEAFF. Incomplete CDR3 DNA: TGTGCCAGCAACAAACCTGGACAGGGGGAAACTGAA.

In this sample, this clone turned up many times. From the germline J gene comes the end of the CDR3, since the read stops 3 residues before it. This chain uses TRBV7-3 with TRBJ2-3, with a possible D match to TRBD1 (5 bases). V lost 5 bases and J lost 1, with 13 bases in between. Germline lookup yields CDR1 SGHTA and CDR2 FQGTGA. The CDR3 length is 15 residues. The part of the CDR3 DNA that was read is TGTGCCAGCAGCCCAATTGGGGCGGGCACAGATACG. As protein: CASSPIGAGTDT. The complete CDR3 protein is CASSPIGAGTDTQYF.

Of note for this clone: Coverage ceases 3 residues before the CDR3 finishes, and the germline J gene fills in the end. This chain connects TRBV19 to TRBJ1-6; 8 nucleotides line up with TRBD1. This CDR3 is built from 13 residues. Looked up from germline, CDR1 is LNHDA and CDR2 is SQIVND (reference sequence). The V gene end was trimmed by 9 bases and the J gene end by 7 bases; junction bases not matched to a gene: 5. The CDR3 bases that were read are TGTGCCAGCAAGGGGGACAGGAATTCACCC. Its protein product is CASKGDRNSP. The entire CDR3 is CASKGDRNSPLHF.